A single sample gave rise to the 20 T cell receptor beta chains below, sequenced in a study of blood T cell repertoires in COVID-19. TCRdb keeps only in-frame clones here, not all; method: immunoSEQ multiplex PCR. The table records some 140,000 clones, about 85% of them present only once. The sample comprised peripheral blood. These receptors came from a man in his 60s with COVID-19, enrolled during active disease.

This clone came up once. The CDR3 DNA sequence: TGTGCCAGCCGGCCTAGCGGGAGGAACTCTGGGGCCAACGTCCTGACTTTC. Translating gives CASRPSGRNSGANVLTF. The V and J genes are TRBV18 and TRBJ2-6; 11 bases map to TRBD2. Trimming cost V 8 bases and J 0 bases; bases outside gene matches: 6. Germline CDR1 is KGHSH and CDR2 is LQKENI. The CDR3 has 17 amino acids.

This rearrangement joins TRBV12-3 or TRBV12-4 to TRBJ2-4; tentative D call: TRBD1 (6 bases). V was pared by 5 bases and J by 5 bases, with 10 bases between. There are 13 residues in the CDR3. The CDR3 sequence is CASSHRTENIQYF. DNA of the CDR3: TGTGCCAGCAGTCACCGGACAGAAAACATTCAGTACTTC.

This rearrangement joins TRBV2 to TRBJ1-6, with D possibly matching TRBD1 (5 bases). Per the germline V gene, CDR1 is SNHLY and CDR2 is FYNNEI. CDR3 size: 11 residues. CDR3 region: CGAGPQGALHF. CDR3 coding DNA: TGTGGAGCAGGGCCTCAAGGGGCCCTCCACTTT. The complete variable domain, with remaining parts taken from reference TRBV2 and TRBJ1-6, reads EPEVTQTPSHQVTQMGQEVILRCVPISNHLYFYWYRQILGQKVEFLVSFYNNEISEKSEIFDDQFSVERPDGSNFTLKIRSTKLEDSAMYFCGAGPQGALHFGNGTRLTVT.

The chain is built from TRBV6-2 or TRBV6-3 and TRBJ1-5, with a tentative D call TRBD1 (5 bases). This CDR3 has 17 residues. Trimming removed 7 bases at V and 5 bases at J, with 24 bases between. Per the germline V gene, CDR1 is MNHEY and CDR2 is SVGEGT. The CDR3 bases are TGTGCCAGCACCCCATTTAATTTAGGGGCCAGAGATCAGCCCCAGCATTTT. Translated: CASTPFNLGARDQPQHF.

The gene calls are TRBV23-1 and TRBJ1-2, with a weak D call TRBD1 (6 bases). TRBV23-1 is reported as an ORF; its role is uncertain. There are 16 residues in the CDR3. The V and J ends lost 0 bases and 4 bases respectively, with 15 bases between them. CDR3 bases: TGCGCCAGCAGTCAATCCGGGGCAGGGGCCGGCTATGGCTACACCTTC. Translated: CASSQSGAGAGYGYTF.

CDR3 sequence reads: CASSYSSRADSPLHF. For the CDR3, the DNA is TGTGCCAGCAGTTACTCGTCCAGGGCTGATTCACCCCTCCACTTT. This chain joins TRBV6-5 and TRBJ1-6; perhaps TRBD1 as D (5 bases). The CDR3 is made up of 15 amino acids. In germline, CDR1 is MNHEY, CDR2 SVGAGI. The V gene lost 0 bases and the J gene lost 8 bases, with 11 bases spanning the gap.

The chain recombines TRBV7-2 with TRBJ1-1; a weak D match, TRBD1 (5 bases). Germline V lookup: CDR1 SGHTA, CDR2 FQGNSA. The CDR3 length is 15 residues. V was shortened by 0 bases and J by 2 bases, with 10 bases between the two germline ends. CDR3 coding DNA: TGTGCCAGCAGCTTAGCCCAGGGAATCAACACTGAAGCTTTCTTT. This sequence encodes CASSLAQGINTEAFF.

This clone was observed a handful of times. This CDR3 is also generated by other DNA sequences in the sample. V usage is TRBV3-1 (or the pseudogene TRBV3-2) and J usage is TRBJ2-2; no clear D. The germline V gene has CDR1 LGHDT and CDR2 YNNKEL (reference sequence). The CDR3 has 13 amino acids. The V gene lost 3 bases and the J gene lost 5 bases, with 7 bases spanning the gap. Written as DNA, the CDR3 is TGTGCCAGCAGCCAGAGAGGTACCGGGGAGCTGTTTTTT. Protein: CASSQRGTGELFF.

The DNA of the CDR3 is TGTGCCAGCAGCCCCCAGCAGGCCCTCTACTCTGGAAACACCATATATTTT. It is translated as CASSPQQALYSGNTIYF. The chain is built from TRBV9 and TRBJ1-3; unclear D gene. CDR3 size: 17 residues. V was cut by 4 bases and J by 0 bases, with 17 bases left in between. Germline V lookup: CDR1 SGDLS, CDR2 YYNGEE.

V usage is TRBV7-3 and J usage is TRBJ2-2; 8 bases are a match to TRBD1. Trimming cost V 5 bases and J 3 bases; bases outside gene matches: 11. Per germline, CDR1 SGHTA and CDR2 FQGTGA. The CDR3 runs 17 residues. CDR3 amino acids: CASSTSQGARYTGELFF. The DNA for the CDR3 is TGTGCCAGCAGCACCTCCCAGGGGGCGAGGTACACCGGGGAGCTGTTTTTT.

The chain has TRBV18 and TRBJ1-2; D remains ambiguous. The V gene lost 3 bases and the J gene lost 7 bases, with 15 bases spanning the gap. Germline CDR1 KGHSH, CDR2 LQKENI. The CDR3 is 14 amino acids. In DNA form, the CDR3 reads TGTGCCAGCTCACCTGACACTTTAGCGGCTGGCTACACCTTC. Translated, it gives CASSPDTLAAGYTF.

This chain links TRBV5-1 with TRBJ2-1; TRBD2 matches at 8 bases. Trimming cost V 1 base and J 7 bases; bases outside gene matches: 4. Germline assignment: CDR1 SGHRS and CDR2 YFSETQ. There are 14 residues in the CDR3. The CDR3, as DNA: TGCGCCAGCAGCTTGTCGGCTAGCGGGAATGAGCAGTTCTTC. It yields the protein CASSLSASGNEQFF.

Only a few counts were recorded for this clone. This chain uses TRBV7-6 with TRBJ2-1; TRBD2 matches at 7 bases. This CDR3 spans 15 amino acids. CDR1 is SGHVS and CDR2 is FNYEAQ in the germline V gene. V lost 1 base to trimming and J lost 7 bases; unmatched junction nucleotides: 7. The CDR3 spells CASSLGAGVVNEQFF. The CDR3 bases are TGTGCCAGCAGCTTAGGCGCGGGAGTAGTAAATGAGCAGTTCTTC.

The V gene is TRBV19, the J gene TRBJ1-5; D is undetermined. V was trimmed by 4 bases and J by 4 bases, leaving 8 bases between them. CDR3 length equals 13 residues. CDR1 is LNHDA and CDR2 is SQIVND in the germline V gene (reference sequence). The CDR3: CASSTLLNQPQHF. In DNA, the CDR3 is TGTGCCAGTAGTACCCTCTTGAATCAGCCCCAGCATTTT.

The V gene is TRBV20-1, the J gene TRBJ1-5, with D possibly TRBD1 on 6 matching bases. The V and J ends lost 3 bases and 4 bases respectively, with 22 bases between them. The CDR3 is made up of 17 amino acids. Germline V gene lookup returns CDR1 DFQATT and CDR2 SNEGSKA (reference sequence). The CDR3 reads CSASQGGQGKTNQPQHF. In DNA form, the CDR3 reads TGCAGTGCTAGTCAGGGTGGGCAGGGGAAAACAAATCAGCCCCAGCATTTT.

This clone was seen more than once but under ten times. This chain connects TRBV6-6 to TRBJ1-5; 7 bases align to TRBD1. The V segment lost 3 bases and the J segment 0 bases; nucleotides outside the gene matches: 2. This CDR3 comprises 15 residues. Per germline, CDR1 MNHNY and CDR2 SVGAGI (reference sequence). This CDR3 reads CASSYRDSSNQPQHF. The CDR3 region has the DNA TGTGCCAGCAGTTATAGGGACAGTAGCAATCAGCCCCAGCATTTT.

Concerning this clone itself: Other DNA sequences from this sample encode an identical CDR3 as well. This sequence joins TRBV2 and TRBJ2-1; TRBD1 agrees at 11 bases. The CDR3 consists of 15 residues. V trimming: 6 bases; J trimming: 4 bases; junction bases outside the gene matches: 5. Germline lookup yields CDR1 SNHLY and CDR2 FYNNEI. The CDR3 reads CASSVGQGAYNEQFF. CDR3 coding DNA: TGTGCCAGCAGCGTTGGACAGGGGGCTTACAATGAGCAGTTCTTC.

This rearrangement joins TRBV7-2 to TRBJ2-7, with 7 bases fitting TRBD1. The trim removed 5 bases at V and 1 base at J, leaving 8 bases unmatched. The length of the CDR3 is 15 residues. Germline V gene sequence: CDR1 SGHTA, CDR2 FQGNSA. The CDR3 region is CASSLPTGRSYEQYF. In nucleotides, the CDR3 is TGTGCCAGCAGCCTACCGACAGGGCGGTCCTACGAGCAGTACTTC. Drawing the rest from reference TRBV7-2 and TRBJ2-7, the complete variable domain is GAGVSQSPSNKVTEKGKDVELRCDPISGHTALYWYRQSLGQGLEFLIYFQGNSAPDKSGLPSDRFSAERTGGSVSTLTIQRTQQEDSAVYLCASSLPTGRSYEQYFGPGTRLTVT.

This clone was detected a few times. The CDR3 DNA is TGTGCCAGCAGCATCGGGACAGGGGCTAGCAATCAGCCCCAGCATTTT. Translating gives CASSIGTGASNQPQHF. The genes are TRBV5-8 and TRBJ1-5, with TRBD1 identical over 10 bases. V lost 4 bases to trimming and J lost 0 bases; unmatched junction nucleotides: 4. CDR3 length: 16 residues. Germline-derived CDR1 and CDR2 are SGHTS and YDEGEE.

The J gene is TRBJ1-2, the V gene TRBV7-2; D call uncertain. V lost 2 bases to trimming and J lost 0 bases, with 7 bases between them. Germline CDR1 SGHTA, CDR2 FQGNSA. The CDR3 spans 14 residues. CDR3 residues: CASSLQQTNYGYTF. CDR3 nucleotide sequence: TGTGCCAGCAGCTTACAACAGACTAACTATGGCTACACCTTC.